This T cell receptor (beta chain) originates from a study of blood T cell repertoires in COVID-19. This clone was seen once. The V end lost 3 bases, the J end lost 1 base, and 10 bases lay between the germline ends. The CDR3 contains 15 residues. Germline V lookup: CDR1 MNHNS, CDR2 SASEGT. Study processing details: Quantification of nucleated cells was approximated via reference gene primer amplification. The assay was immunoSEQ multiplex PCR, and TCRdb's table has in-frame clones only and misses some. V and J calls and clone size come straight from that table; D and trimming were deduced from the DNA. The sample has 110,000 to 150,000 clones, roughly 82% seen once.

Material: peripheral blood. The origin of this receptor is a man between 60 and 70 years old with active or convalescent COVID-19. The chain links TRBV6-1 to TRBJ1-3; D is possibly TRBD1 (5 bases). The CDR3 DNA is TGTGCCAGCAGTGACATGGGGGGATCTGGAAACACCATATATTTT. It is translated as CASSDMGGSGNTIYF.